This T cell receptor beta chain was found in a study of long-term antiretroviral therapy in people with HIV. Study overall: The earliest specimens came about a decade ahead of the 2015 immediate-ART recommendation. Study findings and constraints: Controls had broader CDR3 length ranges than HIV repertoires did. Pre-ART-expanded clones dominated the repertoire at all time points.

Germline V gene data show CDR1 as MGHRA and CDR2 as YSYEKL. Trimming stripped 0 bases from V and 3 bases from J, with 7 bases between. CDR3 length equals 14 residues. This was the immunoSEQ v3.0 assay at survey level. The repertoire was sequenced with immunoSEQ multiplex PCR; TCRdb's copy has only in-frame clones and lacks some. Of roughly 30,000 clones in the sample, around 90% are singletons; the top ten hold about 8%. With regard to this clone: Its specificity is not known.

Every donor had one or more pre-ART and two or more post-ART PBMC samples. This sequence originates from a man between 50 and 59 years old with HIV. The sample here was unsorted PBMCs, taken 3.2 years before starting antiretroviral therapy. This chain connects TRBV4-1 to TRBJ2-3; D ambiguous. CDR3 loop: CASSQDRATDTQYF. Written as DNA, the CDR3 is TGCGCCAGCAGCCAAGATAGGGCAACAGATACGCAGTATTTT.